The 31 T cell receptor beta chains reported below all come from one sample, sequenced in a study of cytomegalovirus exposure and HLA in healthy donors. In the PCR, 60 Vbeta and 13 Jbeta primers were used. The assay was immunoSEQ multiplex PCR, and TCRdb's table has in-frame clones only and misses some. The sample consists of under 200,000 clones, approximately 81% of them appearing once. Specimen: PBMCs. The receptors were gathered from a boy younger than 10 in good health and CMV-seronegative.

This clone was seen more than once but under ten times. The chain couples TRBV7-9 to TRBJ1-4; no clear D. Trimming removed 2 bases from V and 7 bases from J, with 14 bases in between. The V gene's germline CDR1 is SEHNR and CDR2 FQNEAQ (reference sequence). The CDR3 runs 15 residues. The CDR3 DNA reads as TGTGCCAGCAGCTTACGGTCGGGGAGCGGTGAAAAACTGTTTTTT. The encoded protein is CASSLRSGSGEKLFF. Complete variable domain (other parts from reference TRBV7-9 and TRBJ1-4): DTGVSQNPRHKITKRGQNVTFRCDPISEHNRLYWYRQTLGQGPEFLTYFQNEAQLEKSRLLSDRFSAERPKGSFSTLEIQRTEQGDSAMYLCASSLRSGSGEKLFFGSGTQLSVL.

This clone appeared a single time. The chain links TRBV6-1 to TRBJ1-5, with 11 bases identical to TRBD1. Trimming cost V 2 bases and J 1 base; bases outside gene matches: 1. The germline gives CDR1 MNHNS, CDR2 SASEGT. The CDR3 has 16 amino acids. CDR3 sequence (DNA): TGTGCCAGCAGTGAATGGACAGGGGGCAGCAATCAGCCCCAGCATTTT. Translation gives CASSEWTGGSNQPQHF.

J is TRBJ1-1 and V is TRBV7-8; the D gene is possibly TRBD1 (6 bases). Germline lookup yields CDR1 SGHVS and CDR2 FQNEAQ. The CDR3 totals 14 residues. Trimming removed 8 bases at V and 6 bases at J, with 19 bases between. CDR3 DNA: TGTGCCAGCCTAGGGAGAGCAGGGGTGTCTGAAGCTTTCTTT. Translation: CASLGRAGVSEAFF.

This chain joins TRBV19 and TRBJ2-7; a weak D match, TRBD2 (6 bases). The germline gives CDR1 LNHDA, CDR2 SQIVND (reference sequence). The CDR3 is 15 residues long. The germline V and J ends were trimmed by 7 bases and 0 bases, with 16 bases remaining between them. CDR3 in amino acids: CASTIGTLGSYEQYF. CDR3 DNA sequence: TGTGCCAGTACCATAGGGACTTTAGGCTCCTACGAGCAGTACTTC.

The V call is TRBV14, the J call TRBJ2-7; possible D gene TRBD1, 6 bases. The CDR3 loop spans 14 amino acids. V shed 0 bases and J shed 4 bases, with 10 bases lying between them. Germline-derived CDR1 and CDR2 are SGHDN and FVKESK. The CDR3 nucleotides read TGTGCCAGCAGCCAAGAACAGGGATCTTACGAGCAGTACTTC. As protein: CASSQEQGSYEQYF.

This rearrangement joins TRBV7-2 to TRBJ2-1, with D possibly being TRBD1 (6 bases). CDR3 length: 16 residues. Trimming left V 1 base short and J 1 base short, with 11 bases between. The germline gives CDR1 SGHTA, CDR2 FQGNSA. CDR3 sequence: CASSLVSRGSYNEQFF. The CDR3, as DNA: TGTGCCAGCAGCTTAGTAAGTAGGGGGTCCTACAATGAGCAGTTCTTC. Together with reference TRBV7-2 and TRBJ2-1, the CDR3 gives the full variable domain: GAGVSQSPSNKVTEKGKDVELRCDPISGHTALYWYRQSLGQGLEFLIYFQGNSAPDKSGLPSDRFSAERTGGSVSTLTIQRTQQEDSAVYLCASSLVSRGSYNEQFFGPGTRLTVL.

The CDR3 region has the DNA TGCGCCAGCAGCCAAGTATTGGCGGGAGTGAGCACAGATACGCAGTATTTT. It translates to CASSQVLAGVSTDTQYF. The gene calls are TRBV4-1 and TRBJ2-3; TRBD2 matches at 7 bases. Trimming took 1 base from V and 0 from J; bases not matched to a gene: 7. The germline CDR1 and CDR2 sequences are MGHRA and YSYEKL. There are 17 residues in the CDR3.

The chain carries TRBV19 and TRBJ2-2; D call uncertain. V was shortened by 7 bases and J by 2 bases, with 11 bases between the two germline ends. This CDR3 region has 14 residues. Germline lookup yields CDR1 LNHDA and CDR2 SQIVND (reference sequence). CDR3 region: CASMRSTNTGELFF. The CDR3 DNA reads TGTGCCAGTATGCGAAGCACTAACACCGGGGAGCTGTTTTTT.

The V call is TRBV4-1, the J call TRBJ2-7, with 7 bases matching TRBD2. Germline CDR1 is MGHRA and CDR2 is YSYEKL. V lost 0 bases to trimming and J lost 2 bases; unmatched junction nucleotides: 10. The CDR3 has 17 amino acids. The CDR3 loop is CASSQDPGRAGTYEQYF. CDR3 coding DNA: TGCGCCAGCAGCCAAGATCCAGGGCGAGCGGGAACCTACGAGCAGTACTTC.

The chain combines TRBV7-3 with TRBJ2-7; the match to TRBD2 covers 9 bases. J lost 6 bases, V lost 6 bases, and 6 bases had no gene match. CDR3 length equals 13 residues. The germline gives CDR1 SGHTA, CDR2 FQGTGA. DNA of the CDR3: TGTGCCAGCAGTGCGGGAGGGCCAGGCGAGCAGTACTTC. It encodes CASSAGGPGEQYF. Full variable domain (outside the CDR3, taken from reference TRBV7-3 and TRBJ2-7): GAGVSQTPSNKVTEKGKYVELRCDPISGHTALYWYRQSLGQGPEFLIYFQGTGAADDSGLPNDRFFAVRPEGSVSTLKIQRTERGDSAVYLCASSAGGPGEQYFGPGTRLTVT.

A few counts support this clone. This chain uses TRBV2 with TRBJ2-7, with D perhaps matching TRBD2 (5 bases). V shed 4 bases and J shed 3 bases, with 13 bases lying between them. From germline, CDR1 is SNHLY and CDR2 FYNNEI. There are 14 residues in the CDR3. The CDR3 DNA sequence: TGTGCCAGCAGTGTGCAATTAAGCGGCTACGAGCAGTACTTC. Amino acid sequence: CASSVQLSGYEQYF.

The chain uses TRBV5-1 and TRBJ1-1, with D possibly matching TRBD1 (6 bases). Trimming pared 3 bases from V and 8 bases from J, leaving 14 bases between. Germline CDR1 and CDR2: SGHRS and YFSETQ. The CDR3 totals 13 residues. The CDR3 DNA follows: TGCGCCAGCAGCTCAGACTCTACAGGGGAAGCTTTCTTT. Its protein is CASSSDSTGEAFF.

The chain joins TRBV13 to TRBJ2-1, with 8 nucleotides matching TRBD2. V lost 2 bases and J lost 10; bases outside the gene matches: 10. Per germline, CDR1 PRHDT and CDR2 FYEKMQ (reference sequence). The CDR3 covers 15 residues. CDR3 DNA sequence: TGTGCCAGCAGCTTAATGACGGGAGGGCCTAAAGAGCAGTTCTTC. This encodes CASSLMTGGPKEQFF.

The chain is built from TRBV6-1 and TRBJ2-3; D not certain. Germline assignment: CDR1 MNHNS and CDR2 SASEGT. The CDR3 is 14 amino acids. V was clipped by 1 base and J by 2 bases, with 7 bases between them. The CDR3 DNA is TGTGCCAGCAGTGAAGGGCCGTTCACAGATACGCAGTATTTT. Encoded protein: CASSEGPFTDTQYF.

This sequence joins TRBV9 and TRBJ2-5; no definite D call. Judging by the DNA end, TRBJ2-7 fits better; the J call may be wrong. Germline lookup yields CDR1 SGDLS and CDR2 YYNGEE. The CDR3 sequence is 15 residues long. The CDR3 region has the DNA TGTGCCAGCAGCGTAGAGAGTAGCCACCTCTACGAGCAGTACTTC. It encodes CASSVESSHLYEQYF.

The DNA of the CDR3 is TGTGCCAGTAGTATAGAGACAGGATACTCCTACGAGCAGTACTTC. It is translated as CASSIETGYSYEQYF. This rearrangement joins TRBV19 to TRBJ2-7; possible D gene TRBD1, 6 bases. CDR1 and CDR2 from the germline V gene are LNHDA and SQIVND (reference sequence). This CDR3 has 15 amino acids. Deletions cut 0 bases from V and 0 bases from J, with 9 bases between.

The chain employs TRBV6-1 and TRBJ2-5; maybe TRBD1 (6 bases). The V gene lost 0 bases and the J gene lost 2 bases, with 10 bases spanning the gap. This CDR3 is 15 amino acids long. Germline CDR1 reads MNHNS; CDR2 reads SASEGT. The CDR3 DNA is TGTGCCAGCAGTGAAGCCACAGGGCGGCAAGAGACCCAGTACTTC. Its protein product is CASSEATGRQETQYF.

The chain recombines TRBV27 with TRBJ2-1; 7 nucleotides agree with TRBD2. The CDR3 length is 17 residues. V was clipped by 3 bases and J by 2 bases; unmatched bases: 10. Looked up from germline, CDR1 is MNHEY and CDR2 is SMNVEV (reference sequence). The CDR3 DNA sequence: TGTGCCAGCAGTTTCTTCCCTGAGCGGGACCCCTACAATGAGCAGTTCTTC. Translation: CASSFFPERDPYNEQFF.

The chain carries TRBV18 and TRBJ1-2; D may be TRBD1 (6 bases). Germline V gene lookup returns CDR1 KGHSH and CDR2 LQKENI. The CDR3 contains 15 residues. V lost 3 bases, J lost 4 bases, and 15 bases lay in between. CDR3 sequence (DNA): TGTGCCAGCTCACCCACGGCCGGACAGCCCTATGGCTACACCTTC. It encodes CASSPTAGQPYGYTF. Using reference TRBV18 and TRBJ1-2 for the parts outside the CDR3, the full variable domain is NAGVMQNPRHLVRRRGQEARLRCSPMKGHSHVYWYRQLPEEGLKFMVYLQKENIIDESGMPKERFSAEFPKEGPSILRIQQVVRGDSAAYFCASSPTAGQPYGYTFGSGTRLTVV.

This clone came up once. V and J are TRBV4-2 and TRBJ2-7; TRBD2 agrees at 9 bases. The CDR3 length is 13 residues. V dropped 4 bases and J dropped 5; count of bases not matched to a gene: 3. Germline CDR1 is LGHNA and CDR2 is YNFKEQ. Here the CDR3 DNA reads TGTGCCAGCAGCCTAGCTAGCGGGAACGAGCAGTACTTC. Translation: CASSLASGNEQYF.

J is TRBJ2-1 and V is TRBV5-1, with 7 bases lining up with TRBD2. There are 14 residues in the CDR3. Trimming took 4 bases from V and 4 from J; bases not matched to a gene: 5. Looked up from germline, CDR1 is SGHRS and CDR2 is YFSETQ. The CDR3 DNA is TGCGCCAGCAGCACGACTAGCCTATACAATGAGCAGTTCTTC. This codes for CASSTTSLYNEQFF.

The gene calls are TRBV29-1 and TRBJ1-3; D unclear. This CDR3 region has 13 residues. Germline CDR1 reads SQVTM; CDR2 reads ANQGSEA. V dropped 7 bases and J dropped 0 bases, with 10 bases sitting between them. The CDR3, as DNA: TGCAGCGCCCTTTCGGGCTCTGGAAACACCATATATTTT. Translated: CSALSGSGNTIYF.

In DNA form, the CDR3 reads TGTGCCAGCAGCCATGTCCACTATGGCTACACCTTC. This codes for CASSHVHYGYTF. J is TRBJ1-2 and V is TRBV7-2; D remains ambiguous. Between the trimmed V and J ends, which lost 5 bases and 3 bases, there was a span of 7 bases. This CDR3 spans 12 amino acids. Germline V gene sequence: CDR1 SGHTA, CDR2 FQGNSA.

The chain joins TRBV5-1 to TRBJ2-5, with D possibly being TRBD1 (5 bases). The germline V and J ends were trimmed by 4 bases and 5 bases, with 15 bases remaining between them. The CDR3 has 14 residues. Germline CDR1 SGHRS, CDR2 YFSETQ. CDR3 bases: TGCGCCAGCAGCCCACAACTACAGGCGGAGACCCAGTACTTC. Translated, it gives CASSPQLQAETQYF.

This clone was detected once. The chain carries TRBV11-2 and TRBJ1-2; weak D call: TRBD1 (6 bases). V was pared by 3 bases and J by 4 bases, with 12 bases between. Looked up from germline, CDR1 is SGHAT and CDR2 is FQNNGV. CDR3 length: 14 residues. The CDR3: CASSFQTGFYGYTF. As DNA, the CDR3 is TGTGCCAGCAGCTTCCAGACAGGCTTCTATGGCTACACCTTC.

This clone occurred a few times. This chain links TRBV4-2 with TRBJ2-7; 8 nucleotides agree with TRBD2. The CDR3 runs 16 residues. Germline V gene data show CDR1 as LGHNA and CDR2 as YNFKEQ. V shed 0 bases, J shed 4 bases, and the junction held 8 bases outside the gene matches. CDR3 in amino acids: CASSQEGYSGRYEQYF. The CDR3 DNA reads as TGTGCCAGCAGCCAAGAAGGATACAGCGGGAGATACGAGCAGTACTTC.

This clone was found a few times. The chain links TRBV27 to TRBJ2-7; 8 positions agree with TRBD1. Germline-derived CDR1 and CDR2 are MNHEY and SMNVEV (reference sequence). There are 16 residues in the CDR3. V lost 0 bases to trimming and J lost 5 bases; unmatched junction nucleotides: 9. The CDR3 nucleotides read TGTGCCAGCAGTTTATCACAGGGGGAAACCTTCCACGAGCAGTACTTC. It yields the protein CASSLSQGETFHEQYF.

The CDR3 is CASSLTSGYNEQFF. The CDR3 nucleotides read TGTGCCAGCAGCTTGACTAGCGGGTACAATGAGCAGTTCTTC. The chain carries TRBV5-4 and TRBJ2-1; 9 bases match TRBD2. CDR1 and CDR2 (germline): SGHNT, YYREEE (reference sequence). The CDR3 runs 14 residues. V was pared by 1 base and J by 4 bases, with 0 bases of the junction left unmatched. The variable domain in full, completed from reference TRBV5-4 and TRBJ2-1, reads ETGVTQSPTHLIKTRGQQVTLRCSSQSGHNTVSWYQQALGQGPQFIFQYYREEENGRGNFPPRFSGLQFPNYSSELNVNALELDDSALYLCASSLTSGYNEQFFGPGTRLTVL.

The DNA of the CDR3 is TGCAGCGTGGGGACAGGGGTCTCTGGAAACACCATATATTTT. Its translation: CSVGTGVSGNTIYF. The chain links TRBV29-1 to TRBJ1-3; 10 nucleotides line up with TRBD1. The V gene end was trimmed by 6 bases and the J gene end by 0 bases; junction bases not matched to a gene: 2. CDR3 length: 14 amino acids. Germline V gene data show CDR1 as SQVTM and CDR2 as ANQGSEA.

The genes are TRBV6-1 and TRBJ2-1; TRBD2 might be the D (6 bases). The V gene lost 4 bases and the J gene lost 10 bases, with 14 bases spanning the gap. The germline V gene has CDR1 MNHNS and CDR2 SASEGT. The CDR3 sequence is 13 residues long. The CDR3 nucleotides read TGTGCCAGCAGTGTAGGGGACTCCGCCGAGCAGTTCTTC. Residues: CASSVGDSAEQFF.

The chain joins TRBV11-2 to TRBJ2-1, with 9 bases lining up with TRBD2. This CDR3 has 18 residues. From germline, CDR1 is SGHAT and CDR2 FQNNGV. V shed 1 base, J shed 10 bases, and the junction held 17 bases outside the gene matches. The CDR3 sequence: CASSLVRGGRREYREQFF. In nucleotides, the CDR3 is TGTGCCAGCAGCTTAGTGCGGGGGGGTCGGCGGGAGTACAGGGAGCAGTTCTTC.